This passage covers 25 T cell receptor beta chains from one sample sequenced in a study of blood T cell dynamics during melanoma immunotherapy. Time point denoted: pre-treatment baseline. Clones were read by immunoSEQ multiplex PCR, and TCRdb kept only the in-frame ones, dropping some. The sample holds some 15,000 clones, roughly nine tenths seen once. The sequences come from blood, collected from a patient treated with checkpoint blockade. These receptors were taken from a human donor with melanoma.

The V and J genes are TRBV27 and TRBJ1-4; D gene uncertain. The V end lost 1 base, the J end lost 3 bases, and 9 bases lay between the germline ends. CDR3 length: 15 amino acids. Germline CDR1 reads MNHEY; CDR2 reads SMNVEV (reference sequence). Here the CDR3 reads CASSLYPGANEKLFF. The DNA of the CDR3 is TGTGCCAGCAGTTTATATCCGGGTGCTAATGAAAAACTGTTTTTT.

V usage is TRBV7-8 and J usage is TRBJ1-2; possibly TRBD1 for D (5 bases). V dropped 4 bases and J dropped 8 bases, with 11 bases sitting between them. The CDR3 spans 12 residues. Germline V CDR1 and CDR2: SGHVS, FQNEAQ. CDR3 sequence (DNA): TGTGCCAGCAGCTGGGGGTTGGGCGGCTACACCTTC. It specifies CASSWGLGGYTF. Full variable domain (missing parts from reference TRBV7-8 and TRBJ1-2): GAGVSQSPRYKVAKRGQDVALRCDPISGHVSLFWYQQALGQGPEFLTYFQNEAQLDKSGLPSDRFFAERPEGSVSTLKIQRTQQEDSAVYLCASSWGLGGYTFGSGTRLTVV.

This clone was counted between two and nine times. The chain recombines TRBV18 with TRBJ1-3; D gene unclear. This CDR3 spans 14 amino acids. With 1 base removed from V and 1 base from J, the gap between germline ends came to 5 bases. The germline gives CDR1 KGHSH, CDR2 LQKENI. CDR3 amino acids: CASSPLESGNTIYF. The CDR3 DNA follows: TGTGCCAGCTCACCACTAGAATCTGGAAACACCATATATTTT.

The chain employs TRBV27 and TRBJ2-5, with unresolved D. There are 13 residues in the CDR3. Trimming left V 3 bases short and J 4 bases short, with 9 bases between. Germline V lookup: CDR1 MNHEY, CDR2 SMNVEV (reference sequence). Here the CDR3 DNA reads TGTGCCAGCAGTTTTGCGGTTGGAGAGACCCAGTACTTC. Protein: CASSFAVGETQYF.

The chain has TRBV7-8 and TRBJ1-1, with 8 positions matching TRBD1. The J segment lost 4 bases and the V segment lost 2 bases, leaving 9 bases of the junction unmatched. The V gene's germline CDR1 is SGHVS and CDR2 FQNEAQ. The CDR3 sequence is 16 residues long. The DNA of the CDR3 is TGTGCCAGCAGCTTACAGGGGGCGGGTGTGAGCACTGAAGCTTTCTTT. Encoded protein: CASSLQGAGVSTEAFF.

This clone has more than one count but fewer than ten. This sequence joins TRBV9 and TRBJ1-2; D call uncertain. Germline CDR1 is SGDLS and CDR2 is YYNGEE. The CDR3 extends over 16 amino acids. V was shortened by 4 bases and J by 6 bases, with 22 bases between the two germline ends. In DNA, the CDR3 is TGTGCCAGCAGCCCCCGACCCGTTCCCTCCGCAAATGGCTACACCTTC. This encodes CASSPRPVPSANGYTF.

The rearrangement uses TRBV7-8 and TRBJ1-1, with D possibly being TRBD1 (5 bases). The CDR3 runs to 13 residues. Germline-derived CDR1 and CDR2 are SGHVS and FQNEAQ. V lost 5 bases and J 5 bases, leaving 12 bases between the germline ends. CDR3 nucleotides: TGTGCCAGCAGCCTTGGGGGGATAACTGAAGCTTTCTTT. Protein product: CASSLGGITEAFF. Combining the CDR3 with reference TRBV7-8 and TRBJ1-1 gives the whole variable domain GAGVSQSPRYKVAKRGQDVALRCDPISGHVSLFWYQQALGQGPEFLTYFQNEAQLDKSGLPSDRFFAERPEGSVSTLKIQRTQQEDSAVYLCASSLGGITEAFFGQGTRLTVV.

The genes are TRBV7-2 and TRBJ2-7; unclear D gene. Trimming took off 5 bases at V and 0 bases at J, with 17 bases between the two ends. The CDR3 runs to 16 residues. Germline V CDR1 and CDR2: SGHTA, FQGNSA. The DNA of the CDR3 is TGTGCCAGCAGCCACGTCTTAATGTTGAGCTCCTACGAGCAGTACTTC. It translates to CASSHVLMLSSYEQYF.

This chain links TRBV27 with TRBJ1-1; TRBD1 is a possible D gene (5 bases). This CDR3 contains 16 residues. Trimming cost V 2 bases and J 0 bases, with 13 bases left between them. The germline gives CDR1 MNHEY, CDR2 SMNVEV (reference sequence). The chain's CDR3 is CASSLGGQRMNTEAFF. The CDR3 DNA is TGTGCCAGCAGTTTAGGGGGTCAGCGAATGAACACTGAAGCTTTCTTT.

The chain uses TRBV7-3 and TRBJ2-1; no definite D call. V was pared by 2 bases and J by 5 bases, with 7 bases between. The CDR3 sequence is 13 residues long. CDR1 is SGHTA and CDR2 is FQGTGA in the germline V gene. CDR3: CASSLWANNEQFF. CDR3 in DNA: TGTGCCAGCAGCTTATGGGCCAACAATGAGCAGTTCTTC.

The genes are TRBV7-3 and TRBJ2-7; weak D call: TRBD1 (5 bases). The CDR3 extends over 15 amino acids. CDR1 SGHTA and CDR2 FQGTGA come from the germline V gene. The V end was cut by 0 bases, the J end by 7 bases, with 16 bases between. This chain's CDR3 is CASSLTAGRAGEQYF. The CDR3, as DNA: TGTGCCAGCAGCTTAACTGCAGGGCGAGCCGGGGAGCAGTACTTC.

This clone came up once. The rearrangement links TRBV6-4 to TRBJ2-2; 10 positions agree with TRBD2. The ends lost 3 bases at V and 3 bases at J; junction bases unmatched: 1. CDR1 and CDR2 from the germline V gene are MRHNA and SNTAGT. The CDR3 runs 15 residues. The CDR3 region has the DNA TGTGCCAGCAGTGAAGGACTAGCGGACACCGGGGAGCTGTTTTTT. This codes for CASSEGLADTGELFF.

This clone was observed once. The V and J genes are TRBV5-4 and TRBJ1-2, with D perhaps matching TRBD1 (5 bases). Trimming took off 1 base at V and 6 bases at J, with 10 bases between the two ends. In germline, CDR1 is SGHNT, CDR2 YYREEE (reference sequence). CDR3 length equals 13 residues. The DNA for the CDR3 is TGTGCCAGCAGCTTGAGGTCGGGACATGGCTACACCTTC. This sequence encodes CASSLRSGHGYTF.

CDR3 nucleotides: TGTGCCAGTAGTATATCGCCTCTACGCACCGGGGAGCTGTTTTTT. Encoded protein: CASSISPLRTGELFF. The chain links TRBV19 to TRBJ2-2; the D is unclear. V was pared by 2 bases and J by 4 bases, with 11 bases between. The CDR3 runs to 15 residues. The V gene's germline CDR1 is LNHDA and CDR2 SQIVND (reference sequence).

This clone has a single count. This chain connects TRBV5-4 to TRBJ2-3; 10 bases align to TRBD2. J gave up 2 bases and V 0 bases, and 3 bases lay outside the gene matches. The CDR3 is made up of 16 amino acids. CDR1 and CDR2 (germline): SGHNT, YYREEE (reference sequence). The CDR3 bases are TGTGCCAGCAGCTTGGTAGCGGGGGGCCTCACAGATACGCAGTATTTT. Translated, it gives CASSLVAGGLTDTQYF.

This rearrangement joins TRBV4-1 to TRBJ2-3; 8 nucleotides align to TRBD2. Germline V gives CDR1 MGHRA, CDR2 YSYEKL. The CDR3 is made up of 17 amino acids. V shed 4 bases, J shed 3 bases, and the junction held 12 bases outside the gene matches. The chain's CDR3 is CASSPAVAGRPTDTQYF. CDR3 coding DNA: TGCGCCAGCAGCCCGGCCGTAGCGGGGAGACCTACAGATACGCAGTATTTT.

This clone was counted once. DNA of the CDR3: TGCGCCAGCAGCTTGGCCCCCCGGCTAGCGGGAATTAATGAGCAGTTCTTC. Its protein is CASSLAPRLAGINEQFF. The rearrangement joins TRBV5-1 to TRBJ2-1; 9 positions match TRBD2. Germline trimming cut 0 bases from V and 7 bases from J; bases unmatched to any gene: 11. In germline, CDR1 is SGHRS, CDR2 YFSETQ. The CDR3 has 17 amino acids.

The chain employs TRBV7-2 and TRBJ1-3; no firm D call. V lost 3 bases, J lost 2 bases, and 8 bases lay in between. This CDR3 has 14 residues. CDR1 is SGHTA and CDR2 is FQGNSA in the germline V gene. CDR3 amino acids: CASSFRSPGNTIYF. The DNA of the CDR3 is TGTGCCAGCAGCTTCCGGAGCCCTGGAAACACCATATATTTT.

The chain has TRBV7-2 and TRBJ2-7; 10 bases are shared with TRBD2. The CDR3 has 16 residues. The germline CDR1 and CDR2 sequences are SGHTA and FQGNSA. The V gene end was trimmed by 0 bases and the J gene end by 3 bases; junction bases not matched to a gene: 5. The CDR3 DNA reads as TGTGCCAGCAGCTTAGCTCCTAGCGGGGGACGCTACGAGCAGTACTTC. Amino acids: CASSLAPSGGRYEQYF.

CDR3 DNA: TGCAGCGTTGAGGTAATTAGGGACCCGGAAACTGCGACCCAGTACTTC. It yields the protein CSVEVIRDPETATQYF. This rearrangement joins TRBV29-1 to TRBJ2-5; D may correspond to TRBD1 or TRBD2 (5 bases each). V gave up 3 bases and J gave up 7 bases, with 24 bases separating them. Per the germline V gene, CDR1 is SQVTM and CDR2 is ANQGSEA. The CDR3 covers 16 residues.

This clone was counted a few times. The rearrangement uses TRBV4-1 and TRBJ1-2; the match to TRBD1 covers 7 bases. V gave up 0 bases and J gave up 4 bases; unmatched junction bases: 5. Germline CDR1 reads MGHRA; CDR2 reads YSYEKL. The CDR3 length is 15 residues. The CDR3 DNA reads TGCGCCAGCAGCCAAGATTTTGGACAGGCCTATGGCTACACCTTC. Residues: CASSQDFGQAYGYTF.

The chain recombines TRBV5-5 with TRBJ1-5, with D possibly TRBD1 on 5 matching bases. Germline V gives CDR1 SGHKS, CDR2 YYEKEE (reference sequence). V was trimmed by 4 bases and J by 0 bases, leaving 8 bases between them. This CDR3 contains 14 residues. The CDR3 sequence is CASSAGSSNQPQHF. CDR3 nucleotide sequence: TGTGCCAGCAGCGCAGGGAGTAGCAATCAGCCCCAGCATTTT.

This chain uses TRBV5-4 with TRBJ2-3, with 7 bases lining up with TRBD1. Germline V CDR1 and CDR2: SGHNT, YYREEE (reference sequence). V lost 4 bases, J lost 2 bases, and 10 bases stayed unmatched. The CDR3 runs 16 residues. Here the CDR3 reads CASSLWRTGYTDTQYF. In DNA, the CDR3 is TGTGCCAGCAGCCTCTGGCGGACAGGTTACACAGATACGCAGTATTTT.

The rearrangement uses TRBV6-4 and TRBJ1-5; D call uncertain. The length of the CDR3 is 12 residues. Between the trimmed V and J ends, which lost 2 bases and 11 bases, there was a span of 10 bases. The germline V gene encodes CDR1 MRHNA and CDR2 SNTAGT. The CDR3 sequence is CASSDGELAQHF. The CDR3 DNA reads as TGTGCCAGCAGTGACGGGGAGTTGGCCCAGCATTTT.

The genes are TRBV28 and TRBJ1-3, with D perhaps TRBD1 (5 bases). The CDR3 length is 16 residues. Germline CDR1 is MDHEN and CDR2 is SYDVKM. Between the trimmed V and J ends, which lost 7 bases and 3 bases, there was a span of 19 bases. The CDR3 region is CASTHRTPRGGNTIYF. The CDR3 DNA reads as TGTGCCAGCACCCATCGGACACCGAGAGGTGGAAACACCATATATTTT.